The 26 T cell receptor beta chains reported below all come from one sample, sequenced in a study of blood T cell repertoires in COVID-19. The method was immunoSEQ multiplex PCR; TCRdb's version includes in-frame clones alone and lacks a portion of them. Of approximately 480,000 clones detected, about nine tenths appear once; the ten largest clones hold 0.7%. Sequencing was carried out using PBMCs or T cells enriched from blood (not recorded which). The source is a woman younger than 30 who had recovered from COVID-19.

This chain uses TRBV28 with TRBJ1-2, with 9 bases fitting TRBD1. The germline V gene encodes CDR1 MDHEN and CDR2 SYDVKM. CDR3 size: 14 residues. Unmatched junction bases numbered 5, after V lost 7 bases and J lost 2 bases. The CDR3 DNA is TGTGCCAGCACCCGGACAGGGGTAAACTATGGCTACACCTTC. Its protein product is CASTRTGVNYGYTF.

The chain uses TRBV7-8 and TRBJ1-4, with 7 nucleotides matching TRBD1. V was clipped by 3 bases and J by 7 bases; unmatched bases: 8. CDR3 length: 15 amino acids. CDR1 SGHVS and CDR2 FQNEAQ come from the germline V gene. The CDR3 sequence: CASSLRGQGGEKLFF. CDR3 bases: TGTGCCAGCAGCTTGAGAGGCCAGGGGGGTGAAAAACTGTTTTTT. Filled out from reference TRBV7-8 and TRBJ1-4, the complete variable domain reads GAGVSQSPRYKVAKRGQDVALRCDPISGHVSLFWYQQALGQGPEFLTYFQNEAQLDKSGLPSDRFFAERPEGSVSTLKIQRTQQEDSAVYLCASSLRGQGGEKLFFGSGTQLSVL.

The chain has TRBV12-3 or TRBV12-4 and TRBJ2-1, with D unclear. CDR3 length: 13 amino acids. V was clipped by 2 bases and J by 5 bases, with 7 bases between them. CDR3 residues: CASSLNSDNEQFF. The CDR3 coding sequence is TGTGCCAGCAGTTTAAATTCGGACAATGAGCAGTTCTTC.

CDR3 nucleotides: TGTGCCAGCAGTCCGATCCCGGCGGGGGCCTACGAGCAGTACTTC. It yields the protein CASSPIPAGAYEQYF. The rearrangement links TRBV6-6 to TRBJ2-7; 7 positions match TRBD2. The germline V gene encodes CDR1 MNHNY and CDR2 SVGAGI (reference sequence). The CDR3 is 15 residues long. Trimming at V came to 5 bases and at J to 2 bases, leaving 9 bases not matched to a gene.

As for this clone: Other DNA sequences in this specimen translate into the identical CDR3. This sequence joins TRBV19 and TRBJ2-3; possible D gene TRBD2, 6 bases. CDR1 and CDR2 from the germline V gene are LNHDA and SQIVND (reference sequence). V lost 3 bases and J lost 3, with 7 bases in between. This CDR3 is 13 amino acids long. The CDR3 loop is CASSIRGTDTQYF. DNA for the CDR3: TGTGCCAGTAGTATTCGGGGGACAGATACGCAGTATTTT.

A single count supports this clone. The V call is TRBV30, the J call TRBJ2-2, with 9 nucleotides matching TRBD2. J was trimmed by 6 bases and V by 0 bases; bases with no gene match: 8. The CDR3 is 16 amino acids. Germline CDR1 and CDR2: GTSNPN and SVGIG (reference sequence). The CDR3 nucleotides are TGTGCCTGGAGTGTGTTCGCGGGGGGGCATCCCGGGGAGCTGTTTTTT. Translating it yields CAWSVFAGGHPGELFF.

This chain uses TRBV2 with TRBJ2-7; TRBD2 might be the D (7 bases). The ends were cut back, 7 bases at V and 5 bases at J, with 15 bases in the middle. Germline values: CDR1 SNHLY, CDR2 FYNNEI. There are 13 residues in the CDR3. CDR3 DNA sequence: TGTGCCAGCAATTCAGGGGCGGGGGACGAGCAGTACTTC. Its translation: CASNSGAGDEQYF.

About this clone: Other DNA sequences within the sample encode an identical CDR3. The genes are TRBV18 and TRBJ1-5, with D perhaps matching TRBD1 (6 bases). Germline CDR1 is KGHSH and CDR2 is LQKENI. Trimming left V 0 bases short and J 7 bases short, with 10 bases between. The CDR3 runs 14 residues. The CDR3 nucleotides read TGTGCCAGCTCACCACCCGGGGGGGGCCAGCCCCAGCATTTT. Translated: CASSPPGGGQPQHF.

The V call is TRBV3-1 (or the pseudogene TRBV3-2), the J call TRBJ1-2; 7 bases are a match to TRBD1. This CDR3 is 12 amino acids long. The germline V gene encodes CDR1 LGHDT and CDR2 YNNKEL (reference sequence). V dropped 0 bases and J dropped 13; count of bases not matched to a gene: 5. The CDR3 region has the DNA TGTGCCAGCAGCCAAGAAATGAGGGGGCTCACCTTC. Translation gives CASSQEMRGLTF.

V usage is TRBV21-1 and J usage is TRBJ1-6; the table's TRBD1 call for D was not verified on the DNA. TRBV21-1 is listed as a pseudogene. The CDR3 is 14 amino acids. CDR3 in amino acids: CANKTEPNNSPLHF. The DNA of the CDR3 is TGTGCCAACAAGACAGAGCCAAATAATTCACCCCTCCACTTT.

This clone was counted only a few times. The V call is TRBV28, the J call TRBJ1-2, with 7 positions matching TRBD1. The CDR3 contains 14 residues. Germline V gene data show CDR1 as MDHEN and CDR2 as SYDVKM. V lost 3 bases and J lost 4; bases outside the gene matches: 5. CDR3 protein: CASSFSDRPYGYTF. The CDR3 DNA reads TGTGCCAGCAGTTTTTCGGACAGGCCCTATGGCTACACCTTC.

The rearrangement links TRBV24-1 to TRBJ2-3; D not resolved. V dropped 7 bases and J dropped 0 bases, with 7 bases sitting between them. Germline V gene sequence: CDR1 KGHDR, CDR2 SFDVKD. This CDR3 is 13 amino acids long. The CDR3 DNA sequence: TGTGCCACCAGAAGCCCTAGCACAGATACGCAGTATTTT. Its protein is CATRSPSTDTQYF.

The rearrangement links TRBV28 to TRBJ1-2, with TRBD1 matching over 10 bases. Germline V gives CDR1 MDHEN, CDR2 SYDVKM. With V trimmed by 5 bases and J by 8 bases, 2 bases remained unmatched. The CDR3 contains 12 residues. CDR3 region: CASSGDRGGYTF. Written as DNA, the CDR3 is TGTGCCAGCAGTGGGGACAGGGGAGGCTACACCTTC.

The chain has TRBV30 and TRBJ2-3, with D possibly TRBD1 on 5 matching bases. The CDR3 totals 15 residues. V dropped 4 bases and J dropped 3 bases, with 17 bases sitting between them. Germline CDR1 GTSNPN, CDR2 SVGIG (reference sequence). CDR3 in DNA: TGTGCCTGGACCCTAGGGGTAGACGGGACAGATACGCAGTATTTT. It is translated as CAWTLGVDGTDTQYF.

V is TRBV7-3 and J is TRBJ1-2; no clear D. Germline CDR1 and CDR2: SGHTA and FQGTGA. The V and J ends lost 1 base and 5 bases respectively, with 11 bases between them. This CDR3 region has 14 residues. For the CDR3, the DNA is TGTGCCAGCAGCTTAAAAGGAGACCATTATGGCTACACCTTC. Protein: CASSLKGDHYGYTF.

This clone was found a few times. The gene calls are TRBV7-9 and TRBJ2-2; tentatively, D is TRBD1 (6 bases). Germline V gene lookup returns CDR1 SEHNR and CDR2 FQNEAQ (reference sequence). V gave up 4 bases and J gave up 0 bases, with 15 bases separating them. This CDR3 has 17 residues. The DNA of the CDR3 is TGTGCCAGCAGCTCGTTACCGGGACATTCGAACACCGGGGAGCTGTTTTTT. This codes for CASSSLPGHSNTGELFF.

The chain employs TRBV7-2 and TRBJ1-3, with D perhaps TRBD1 (6 bases). With 10 bases removed from V and 1 base from J, the gap between germline ends came to 29 bases. The germline CDR1 and CDR2 sequences are SGHTA and FQGNSA. There are 19 residues in the CDR3. The CDR3 region is CATRGIWAETSRSGNTIYF. The CDR3 DNA sequence: TGTGCCACGAGGGGGATTTGGGCCGAGACCTCGAGGTCTGGAAACACCATATATTTT.

The chain carries TRBV4-1 and TRBJ1-5, with 7 bases lining up with TRBD1. There are 17 residues in the CDR3. V was clipped by 3 bases and J by 0 bases; unmatched bases: 8. The germline CDR1 and CDR2 sequences are MGHRA and YSYEKL. The CDR3 here is CASSQQGGQPSNQPQHF. CDR3 DNA: TGCGCCAGCAGCCAGCAGGGGGGACAGCCTAGCAATCAGCCCCAGCATTTT.

The chain joins TRBV30 to TRBJ1-5; unclear D gene. The CDR3 has 13 amino acids. CDR1 and CDR2 (germline): GTSNPN, SVGIG (reference sequence). Trimming pared 2 bases from V and 9 bases from J, leaving 14 bases between. For the CDR3, the DNA is TGTGCCTGGAGTCACAGCGGTATGAGGCCCCAGCATTTT. It yields the protein CAWSHSGMRPQHF.

Note on this clone: The sample holds other DNA sequences that translate to the same CDR3. This chain joins TRBV7-9 and TRBJ1-1, with D hard to call. CDR1 is SEHNR, CDR2 FQNEAQ, per germline (reference sequence). The CDR3 spans 12 residues. V lost 2 bases and J 3 bases, leaving 4 bases between the germline ends. The CDR3 loop reads CASSLSDTEAFF. Here the CDR3 DNA reads TGTGCCAGCAGCTTATCAGACACTGAAGCTTTCTTT.

As for this clone: This may stem from a read error, because a much larger clone lies one nucleotide away. V usage is TRBV6-4 and J usage is TRBJ2-3; 10 bases fit TRBD1. V lost 2 bases, J lost 4 bases, and 3 bases stayed unmatched. CDR1 is MRHNA, CDR2 SNTAGT, per germline. CDR3 length equals 15 residues. The CDR3 sequence: CASSDVTGGADTQYF. Written as DNA, the CDR3 is TGTGCCAGCAGTGACGTGACAGGGGGCGCAGATACGCAGTATTTT.

This chain connects TRBV5-1 to TRBJ2-7; 9 bases map to TRBD1. J was trimmed by 5 bases and V by 3 bases; bases with no gene match: 9. The CDR3 is 15 residues long. Germline V lookup: CDR1 SGHRS, CDR2 YFSETQ. The CDR3 coding sequence is TGCGCCAGCAGCTGGGGGGACAGGGAAAGGCACGAGCAGTACTTC. Its translation: CASSWGDRERHEQYF.

The V and J genes are TRBV2 and TRBJ1-4, with D possibly matching TRBD1 (6 bases). Trimming left V 3 bases short and J 8 bases short, with 13 bases between. Per the germline V gene, CDR1 is SNHLY and CDR2 is FYNNEI. CDR3 size: 14 residues. The CDR3 here is CASSDRGFREKLFF. The CDR3 DNA sequence: TGTGCCAGCAGTGACAGGGGTTTCCGAGAAAAACTGTTTTTT. Combining the CDR3 with reference TRBV2 and TRBJ1-4 gives the whole variable domain EPEVTQTPSHQVTQMGQEVILRCVPISNHLYFYWYRQILGQKVEFLVSFYNNEISEKSEIFDDQFSVERPDGSNFTLKIRSTKLEDSAMYFCASSDRGFREKLFFGSGTQLSVL.

The chain uses TRBV30 and TRBJ1-6; D may be TRBD1 (6 bases). The CDR3 covers 16 residues. V was cut by 1 base and J by 5 bases, with 15 bases left in between. Germline V gives CDR1 GTSNPN, CDR2 SVGIG (reference sequence). DNA for the CDR3: TGTGCCTGGAGTGCCCCTGGGGGCTACAATAATTCACCCCTCCACTTT. Residues: CAWSAPGGYNNSPLHF.

V and J are TRBV7-9 and TRBJ2-7, with TRBD1 matching over 7 bases. The CDR3 extends over 13 amino acids. The V gene's germline CDR1 is SEHNR and CDR2 FQNEAQ (reference sequence). The ends lost 2 bases at V and 7 bases at J; junction bases unmatched: 5. The chain's CDR3 is CASSLHRGSEQYF. CDR3 bases: TGTGCCAGCAGCTTACACAGGGGTTCGGAGCAGTACTTC.

V usage is TRBV5-1 and J usage is TRBJ1-1, with D perhaps matching TRBD1 (5 bases). The CDR3 has 15 residues. Germline CDR1 reads SGHRS; CDR2 reads YFSETQ. V was trimmed by 8 bases and J by 3 bases, leaving 20 bases between them. The CDR3 nucleotides are TGCGCCAGTAAAACAAGGGCGATGACAGACACTGAAGCTTTCTTT. This translates into CASKTRAMTDTEAFF.